The next 2 T cell receptor beta chains were all read from a single sample in a study of blood T cell repertoires in COVID-19. Profiled with immunoSEQ multiplex PCR; TCRdb holds only in-frame clones, not every one. This sample has about 55,000 clones, with roughly 87% found just once. Sequenced material: peripheral blood. These receptors were collected from a middle-aged man with COVID-19, enrolled during active disease.

The J gene is TRBJ2-2, the V gene TRBV7-3; 7 bases are shared with TRBD2. Per the germline V gene, CDR1 is SGHTA and CDR2 is FQGTGA. The CDR3 covers 14 residues. V gave up 3 bases and J gave up 6 bases; unmatched junction bases: 4. Here the CDR3 reads CASSLGLTPGELFF. CDR3 DNA sequence: TGTGCCAGCAGCTTGGGACTAACCCCCGGGGAGCTGTTTTTT.

This clone was found once. The genes are TRBV27 and TRBJ1-4, with D perhaps TRBD1 (5 bases). The V gene's germline CDR1 is MNHEY and CDR2 SMNVEV (reference sequence). This CDR3 has 14 residues. The V end was cut by 4 bases, the J end by 3 bases, with 9 bases between. The CDR3 coding sequence is TGTGCCAGCAGTTCGGGGGGGGCTAATGAAAAACTGTTTTTT. As protein: CASSSGGANEKLFF.